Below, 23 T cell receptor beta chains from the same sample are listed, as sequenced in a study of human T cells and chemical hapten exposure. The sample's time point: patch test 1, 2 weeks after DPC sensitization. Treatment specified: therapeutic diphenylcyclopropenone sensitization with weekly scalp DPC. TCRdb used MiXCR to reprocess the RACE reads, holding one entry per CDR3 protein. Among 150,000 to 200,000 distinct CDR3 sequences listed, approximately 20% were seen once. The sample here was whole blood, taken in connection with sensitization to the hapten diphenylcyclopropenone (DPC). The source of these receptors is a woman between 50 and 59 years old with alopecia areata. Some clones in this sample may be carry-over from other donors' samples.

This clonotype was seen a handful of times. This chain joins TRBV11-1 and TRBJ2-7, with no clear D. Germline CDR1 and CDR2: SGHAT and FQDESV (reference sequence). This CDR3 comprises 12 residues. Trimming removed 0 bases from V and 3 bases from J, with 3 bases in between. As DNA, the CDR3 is TGTGCCAGCAGCTTAGCCGACTACGAGCAGTACTTC. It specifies CASSLADYEQYF.

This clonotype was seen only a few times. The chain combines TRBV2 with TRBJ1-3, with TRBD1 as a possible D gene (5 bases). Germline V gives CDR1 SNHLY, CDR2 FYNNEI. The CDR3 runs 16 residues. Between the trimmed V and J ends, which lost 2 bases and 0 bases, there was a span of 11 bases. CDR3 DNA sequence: TGTGCCAGCAGTGAAATGGGACGTATCTCTGGAAACACCATATATTTT. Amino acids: CASSEMGRISGNTIYF. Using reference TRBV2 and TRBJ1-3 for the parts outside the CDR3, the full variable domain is EPEVTQTPSHQVTQMGQEVILRCVPISNHLYFYWYRQILGQKVEFLVSFYNNEISEKSEIFDDQFSVERPDGSNFTLKIRSTKLEDSAMYFCASSEMGRISGNTIYFGEGSWLTVV.

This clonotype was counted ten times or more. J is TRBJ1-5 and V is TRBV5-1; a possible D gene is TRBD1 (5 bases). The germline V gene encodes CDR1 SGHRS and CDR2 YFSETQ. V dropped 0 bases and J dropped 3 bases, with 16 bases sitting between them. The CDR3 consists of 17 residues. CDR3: CASSLGTGGMINQPQHF. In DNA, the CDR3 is TGCGCCAGCAGCTTGGGCACAGGAGGAATGATCAATCAGCCCCAGCATTTT.

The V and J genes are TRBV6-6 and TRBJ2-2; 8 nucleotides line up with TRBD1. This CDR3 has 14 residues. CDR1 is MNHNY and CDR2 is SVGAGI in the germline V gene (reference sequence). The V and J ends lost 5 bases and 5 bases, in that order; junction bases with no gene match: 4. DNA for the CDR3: TGTGCCAGCAGTGACAGGGGACGGACCGGGGAGCTGTTTTTT. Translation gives CASSDRGRTGELFF.

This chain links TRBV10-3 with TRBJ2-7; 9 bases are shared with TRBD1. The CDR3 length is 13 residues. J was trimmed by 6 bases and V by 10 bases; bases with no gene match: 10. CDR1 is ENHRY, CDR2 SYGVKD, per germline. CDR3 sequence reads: CATLGQGPVEQYF. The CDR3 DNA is TGTGCCACCCTCGGACAGGGGCCAGTCGAGCAGTACTTC.

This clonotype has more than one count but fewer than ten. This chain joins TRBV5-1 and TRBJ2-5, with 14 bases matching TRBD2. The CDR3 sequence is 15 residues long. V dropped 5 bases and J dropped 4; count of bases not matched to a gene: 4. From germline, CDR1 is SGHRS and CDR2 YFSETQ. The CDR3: CASRVGTSGGETQYF. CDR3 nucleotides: TGCGCCAGCAGGGTTGGGACTAGCGGGGGAGAGACCCAGTACTTC.

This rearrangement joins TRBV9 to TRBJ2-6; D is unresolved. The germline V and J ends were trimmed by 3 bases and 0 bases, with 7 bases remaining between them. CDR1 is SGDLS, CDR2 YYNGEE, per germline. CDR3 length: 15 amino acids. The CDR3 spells CASSGAPSGANVLTF. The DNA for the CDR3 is TGTGCCAGCAGCGGCGCCCCCTCTGGGGCCAACGTCCTGACTTTC.

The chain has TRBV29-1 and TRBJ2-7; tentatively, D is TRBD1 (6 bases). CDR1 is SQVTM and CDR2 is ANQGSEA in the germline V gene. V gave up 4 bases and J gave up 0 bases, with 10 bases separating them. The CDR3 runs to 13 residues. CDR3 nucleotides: TGCAGCGTTGTCGAGACAGGCTCCTACGAGCAGTACTTC. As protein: CSVVETGSYEQYF.

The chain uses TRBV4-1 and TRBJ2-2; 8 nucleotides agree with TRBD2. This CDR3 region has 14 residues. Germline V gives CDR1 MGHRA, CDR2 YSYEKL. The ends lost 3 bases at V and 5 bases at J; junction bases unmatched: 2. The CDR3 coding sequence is TGCGCCAGCAGCCATGGGACTAGAACCGGGGAGCTGTTTTTT. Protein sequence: CASSHGTRTGELFF.

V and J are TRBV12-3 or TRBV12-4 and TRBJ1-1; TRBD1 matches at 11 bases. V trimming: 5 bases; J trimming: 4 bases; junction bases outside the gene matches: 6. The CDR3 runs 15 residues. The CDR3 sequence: CASSVGQGDGTEAFF. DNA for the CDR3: TGTGCCAGCAGTGTGGGACAGGGGGACGGCACTGAAGCTTTCTTT.

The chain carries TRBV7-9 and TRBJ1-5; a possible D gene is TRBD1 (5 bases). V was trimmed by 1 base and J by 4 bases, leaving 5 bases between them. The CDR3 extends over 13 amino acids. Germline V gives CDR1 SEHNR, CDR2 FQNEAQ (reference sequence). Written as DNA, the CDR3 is TGTGCCAGCAGCTTAGGACAGAATCAGCCCCAGCATTTT. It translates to CASSLGQNQPQHF.

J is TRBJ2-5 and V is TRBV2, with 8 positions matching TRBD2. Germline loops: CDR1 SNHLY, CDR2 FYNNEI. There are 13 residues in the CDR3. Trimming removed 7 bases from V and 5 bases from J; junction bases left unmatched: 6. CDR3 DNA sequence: TGTGCCAGCATCAGCGGGAGAGGGGAGACCCAGTACTTC. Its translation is CASISGRGETQYF.

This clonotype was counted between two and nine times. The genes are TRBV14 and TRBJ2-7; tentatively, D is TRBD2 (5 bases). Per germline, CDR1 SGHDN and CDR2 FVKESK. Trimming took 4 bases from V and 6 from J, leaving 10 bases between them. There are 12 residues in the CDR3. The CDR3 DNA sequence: TGTGCCAGCAGCCCTACTAGAGTCGAGCAGTACTTC. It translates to CASSPTRVEQYF.

CDR3 nucleotides: TGTGCCACCAGTGATAGTGGGGGCGAGGCAGATACGCAGTATTTT. It is translated as CATSDSGGEADTQYF. The rearrangement links TRBV24-1 to TRBJ2-3; TRBD1 might be the D (6 bases). The CDR3 length is 15 residues. V dropped 3 bases and J dropped 4 bases, with 13 bases sitting between them. Germline V CDR1 and CDR2: KGHDR, SFDVKD.

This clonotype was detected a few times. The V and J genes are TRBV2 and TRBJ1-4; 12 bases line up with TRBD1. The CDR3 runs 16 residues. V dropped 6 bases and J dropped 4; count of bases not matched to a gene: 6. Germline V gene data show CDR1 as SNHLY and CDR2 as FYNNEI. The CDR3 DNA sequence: TGTGCCAGCAGGGGGGGGACAGGGGGCCTTAATGAAAAACTGTTTTTT. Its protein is CASRGGTGGLNEKLFF.

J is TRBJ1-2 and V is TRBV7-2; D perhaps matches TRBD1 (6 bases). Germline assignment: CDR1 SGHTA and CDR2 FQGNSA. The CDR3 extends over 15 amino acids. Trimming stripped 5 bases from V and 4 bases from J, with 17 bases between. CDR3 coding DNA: TGTGCCAGCAGCCCCCCCCAGGGGACCGGCTATGGCTACACCTTC. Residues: CASSPPQGTGYGYTF.

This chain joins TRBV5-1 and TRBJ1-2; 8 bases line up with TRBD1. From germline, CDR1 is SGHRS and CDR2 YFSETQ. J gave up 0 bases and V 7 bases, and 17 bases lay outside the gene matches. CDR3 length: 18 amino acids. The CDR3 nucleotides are TGCGCCAGCGCCCAGGGGGGCAGGGGGCCCCAATCTAACTATGGCTACACCTTC. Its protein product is CASAQGGRGPQSNYGYTF.

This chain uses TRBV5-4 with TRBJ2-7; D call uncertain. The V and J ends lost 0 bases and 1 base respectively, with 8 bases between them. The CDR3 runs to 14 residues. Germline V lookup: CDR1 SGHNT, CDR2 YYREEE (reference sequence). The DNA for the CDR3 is TGTGCCAGCAGCTTGGGACTTCAGTCCTACGAGCAGTACTTC. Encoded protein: CASSLGLQSYEQYF. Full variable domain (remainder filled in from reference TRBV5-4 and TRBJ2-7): ETGVTQSPTHLIKTRGQQVTLRCSSQSGHNTVSWYQQALGQGPQFIFQYYREEENGRGNFPPRFSGLQFPNYSSELNVNALELDDSALYLCASSLGLQSYEQYFGPGTRLTVT.

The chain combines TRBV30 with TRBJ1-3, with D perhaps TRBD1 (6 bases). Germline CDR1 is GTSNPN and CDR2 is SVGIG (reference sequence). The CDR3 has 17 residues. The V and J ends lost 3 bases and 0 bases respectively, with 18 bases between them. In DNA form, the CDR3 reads TGTGCCTGGAGGATCCCCTTGACAGGCCTCTCTGGAAACACCATATATTTT. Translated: CAWRIPLTGLSGNTIYF. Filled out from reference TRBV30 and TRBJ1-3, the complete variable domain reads SQTIHQWPATLVQPVGSPLSLECTVEGTSNPNLYWYRQAAGRGLQLLFYSVGIGQISSEVPQNLSASRPQDRQFILSSKKLLLSDSGFYLCAWRIPLTGLSGNTIYFGEGSWLTVV.

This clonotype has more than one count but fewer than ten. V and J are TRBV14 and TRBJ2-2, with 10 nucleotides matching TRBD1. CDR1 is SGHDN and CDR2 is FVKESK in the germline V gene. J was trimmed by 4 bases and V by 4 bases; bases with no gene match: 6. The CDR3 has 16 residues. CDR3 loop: CASSRPGQGPTGELFF. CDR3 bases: TGTGCCAGCAGCCGACCGGGACAGGGGCCCACCGGGGAGCTGTTTTTT.

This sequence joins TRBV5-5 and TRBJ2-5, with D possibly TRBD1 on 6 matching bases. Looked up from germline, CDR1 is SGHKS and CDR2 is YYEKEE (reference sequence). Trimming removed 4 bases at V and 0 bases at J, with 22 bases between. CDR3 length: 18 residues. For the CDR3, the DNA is TGTGCCAGCAGCACCAGTGTCGTGATGGCAGGGGACCAAGAGACCCAGTACTTC. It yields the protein CASSTSVVMAGDQETQYF.

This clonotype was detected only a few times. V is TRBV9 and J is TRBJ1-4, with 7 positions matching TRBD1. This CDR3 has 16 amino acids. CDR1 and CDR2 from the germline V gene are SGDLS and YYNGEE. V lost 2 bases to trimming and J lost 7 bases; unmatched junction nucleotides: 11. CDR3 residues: CASSVSPDRDFEKLFF. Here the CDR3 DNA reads TGTGCCAGCAGCGTGAGCCCAGACAGGGATTTTGAAAAACTGTTTTTT. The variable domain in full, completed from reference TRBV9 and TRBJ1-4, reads DSGVTQTPKHLITATGQRVTLRCSPRSGDLSVYWYQQSLDQGLQFLIQYYNGEERAKGNILERFSAQQFPDLHSELNLSSLELGDSALYFCASSVSPDRDFEKLFFGSGTQLSVL.

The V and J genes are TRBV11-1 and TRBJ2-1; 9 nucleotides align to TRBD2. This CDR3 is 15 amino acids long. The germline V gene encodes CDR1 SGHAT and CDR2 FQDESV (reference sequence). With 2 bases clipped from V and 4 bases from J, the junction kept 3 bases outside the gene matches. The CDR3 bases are TGTGCCAGCAGCTTATCTAGCGGGATTTACAATGAGCAGTTCTTC. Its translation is CASSLSSGIYNEQFF.